This entry concerns a single T cell receptor (beta chain). This entry belongs to a study of blood T cell repertoires in COVID-19. Study as a whole: Samples representing acute and convalescent COVID-19 were sourced from the United States, Italy and Spain. Sources were T cells, B-cell-depleted T cells, or PBMCs; the material itself was cDNA or gDNA.

The V and J ends lost 3 bases and 5 bases, in that order; junction bases with no gene match: 2. The CDR3 loop spans 14 amino acids. Germline-derived CDR1 and CDR2 are MDHEN and SYDVKM. In the original analysis: Scientists estimated how many nucleated cells there were by amplifying reference gene primers. The repertoire was sequenced with immunoSEQ multiplex PCR; TCRdb's copy has only in-frame clones and lacks some. The D gene and trimming were derived from the DNA, and the V and J assignments and clone size from that table. Of 150,000 to 200,000 clones listed, about 86% are singletons. Enrollment of patients from Seattle took place during active infection, with longitudinal follow-up.

The sample was peripheral blood. The clonotype was recovered from a woman aged 70 to 79 with COVID-19, enrolled during active disease. This sequence joins TRBV28 and TRBJ1-5, with 9 bases lining up with TRBD1. DNA for the CDR3: TGTGCCAGCAGTTTGGGACAGGGTTATCAGCCCCAGCATTTT. It is translated as CASSLGQGYQPQHF.